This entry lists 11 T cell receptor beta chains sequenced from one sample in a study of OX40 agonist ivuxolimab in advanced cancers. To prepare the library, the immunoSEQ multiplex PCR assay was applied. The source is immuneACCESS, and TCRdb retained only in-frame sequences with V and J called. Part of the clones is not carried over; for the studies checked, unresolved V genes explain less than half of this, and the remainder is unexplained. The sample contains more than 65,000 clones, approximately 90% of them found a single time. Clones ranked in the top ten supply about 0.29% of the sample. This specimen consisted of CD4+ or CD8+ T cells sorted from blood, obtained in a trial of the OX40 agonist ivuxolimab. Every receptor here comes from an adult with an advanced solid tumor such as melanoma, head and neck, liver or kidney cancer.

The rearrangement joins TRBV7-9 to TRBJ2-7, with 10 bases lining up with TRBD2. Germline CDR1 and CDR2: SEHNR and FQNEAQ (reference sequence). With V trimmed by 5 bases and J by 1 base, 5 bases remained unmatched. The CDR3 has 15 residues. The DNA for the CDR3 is TGTGCCAGCAGCGCCGGGACTAGCGTGTCCTACGAGCAGTACTTC. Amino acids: CASSAGTSVSYEQYF.

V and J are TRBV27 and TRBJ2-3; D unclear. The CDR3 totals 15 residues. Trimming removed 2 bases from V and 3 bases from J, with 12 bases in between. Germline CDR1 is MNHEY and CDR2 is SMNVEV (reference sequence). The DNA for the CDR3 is TGTGCCAGCAGTTTACAAGGAATAGAAACAGATACGCAGTATTTT. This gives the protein CASSLQGIETDTQYF.

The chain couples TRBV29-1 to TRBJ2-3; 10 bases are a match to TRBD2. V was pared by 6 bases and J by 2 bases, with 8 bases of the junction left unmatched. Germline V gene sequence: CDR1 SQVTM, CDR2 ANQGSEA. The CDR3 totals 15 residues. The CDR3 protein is CSVAGLAAPTDTQYF. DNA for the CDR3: TGCAGCGTCGCCGGACTAGCGGCACCCACAGATACGCAGTATTTT.

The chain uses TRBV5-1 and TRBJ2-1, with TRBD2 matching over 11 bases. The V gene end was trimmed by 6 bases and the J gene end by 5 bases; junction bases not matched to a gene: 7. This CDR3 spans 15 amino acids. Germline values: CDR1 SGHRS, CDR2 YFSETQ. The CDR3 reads CASTTLSGRDNEQFF. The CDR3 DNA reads TGCGCCAGCACCACCCTTAGCGGGAGGGACAATGAGCAGTTCTTC.

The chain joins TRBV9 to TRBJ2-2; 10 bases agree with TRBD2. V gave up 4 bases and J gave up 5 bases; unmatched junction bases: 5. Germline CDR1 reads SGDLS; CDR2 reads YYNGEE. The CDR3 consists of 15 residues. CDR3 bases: TGTGCCAGCAGCCTAAGCGGGAGGGAAACCGGGGAGCTGTTTTTT. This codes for CASSLSGRETGELFF.

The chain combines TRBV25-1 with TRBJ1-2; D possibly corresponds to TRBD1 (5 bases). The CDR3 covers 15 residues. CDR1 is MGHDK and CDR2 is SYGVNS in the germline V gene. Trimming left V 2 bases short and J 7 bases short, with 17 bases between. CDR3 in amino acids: CASSEGGGDRFGYTF. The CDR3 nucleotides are TGTGCCAGCAGTGAAGGAGGAGGGGATAGGTTTGGCTACACCTTC.

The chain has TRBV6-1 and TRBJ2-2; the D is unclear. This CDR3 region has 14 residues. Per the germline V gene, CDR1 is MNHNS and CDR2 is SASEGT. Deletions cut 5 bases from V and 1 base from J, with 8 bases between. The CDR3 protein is CASSQKGNTGELFF. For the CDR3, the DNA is TGTGCCAGCAGTCAGAAGGGGAACACCGGGGAGCTGTTTTTT.

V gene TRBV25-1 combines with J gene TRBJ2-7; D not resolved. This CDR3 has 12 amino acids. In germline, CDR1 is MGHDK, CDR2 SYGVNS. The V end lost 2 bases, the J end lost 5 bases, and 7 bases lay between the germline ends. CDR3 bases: TGTGCCAGCAGTGAAAAAGCCAACGAGCAGTACTTC. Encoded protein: CASSEKANEQYF.

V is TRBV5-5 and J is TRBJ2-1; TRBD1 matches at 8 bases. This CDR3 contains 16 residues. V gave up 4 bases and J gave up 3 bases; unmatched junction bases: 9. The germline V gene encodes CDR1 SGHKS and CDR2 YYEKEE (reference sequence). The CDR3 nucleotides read TGTGCCAGCAGCACCCCGGACAGGGCTGGCTACAATGAGCAGTTCTTC. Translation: CASSTPDRAGYNEQFF.

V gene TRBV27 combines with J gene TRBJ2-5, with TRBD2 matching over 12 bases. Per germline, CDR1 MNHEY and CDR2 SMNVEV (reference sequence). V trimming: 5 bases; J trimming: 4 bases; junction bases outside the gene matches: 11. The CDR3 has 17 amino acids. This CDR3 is CASSTRASGRAVETQYF. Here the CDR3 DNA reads TGTGCCAGCAGTACCCGGGCTAGCGGGAGGGCCGTAGAGACCCAGTACTTC.

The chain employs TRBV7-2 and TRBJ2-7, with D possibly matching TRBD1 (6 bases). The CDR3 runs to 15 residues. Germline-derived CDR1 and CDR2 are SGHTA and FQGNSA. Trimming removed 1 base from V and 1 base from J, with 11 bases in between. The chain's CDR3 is CASSLGMTGSYEQYF. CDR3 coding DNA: TGTGCCAGCAGCTTAGGGATGACAGGTTCCTACGAGCAGTACTTC.